This T cell receptor (beta chain) is drawn from a study of blood T cell repertoires in COVID-19. In the study overall: Sources were T cells, B-cell-depleted T cells, or PBMCs; the material itself was cDNA or gDNA.

The protocol was immunoSEQ multiplex PCR, while the TCRdb copy is restricted to in-frame clones and leaves out a portion. The sample yields a few hundred thousand clones, 86% seen once. Sample: peripheral blood. The TCR was taken from a woman between 50 and 59 years old with COVID-19, enrolled during active disease.

CDR3 amino acids: CASSVTLTTDTQYF. The CDR3 coding sequence is TGTGCCAGCAGTGTCACTCTTACGACAGATACGCAGTATTTT. This chain joins TRBV27 and TRBJ2-3; unclear D gene. The ends were cut back, 5 bases at V and 3 bases at J, with 12 bases in the middle. The CDR3 runs to 14 residues. Per the germline V gene, CDR1 is MNHEY and CDR2 is SMNVEV (reference sequence).